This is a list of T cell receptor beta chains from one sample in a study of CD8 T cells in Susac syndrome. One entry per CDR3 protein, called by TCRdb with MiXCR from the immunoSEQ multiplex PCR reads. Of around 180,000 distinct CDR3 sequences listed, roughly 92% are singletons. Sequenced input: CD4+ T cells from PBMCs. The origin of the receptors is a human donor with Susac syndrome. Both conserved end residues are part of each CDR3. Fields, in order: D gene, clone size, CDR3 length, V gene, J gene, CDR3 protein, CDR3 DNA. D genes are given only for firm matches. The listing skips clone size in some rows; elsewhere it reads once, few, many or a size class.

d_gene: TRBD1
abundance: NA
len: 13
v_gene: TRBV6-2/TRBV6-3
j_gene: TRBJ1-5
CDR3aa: CASSDRGTQPQHF
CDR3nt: TGTGCCAGCAGCGACAGGGGGACTCAGCCCCAGCATTTT

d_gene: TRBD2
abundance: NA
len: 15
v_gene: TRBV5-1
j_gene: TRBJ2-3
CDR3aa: CASSRTSPSTDTQYF
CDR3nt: TGCGCCAGCAGCCGGACTAGCCCTAGCACAGATACGCAGTATTTT

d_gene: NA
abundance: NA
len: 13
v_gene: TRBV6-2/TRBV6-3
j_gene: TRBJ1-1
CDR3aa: CASSLMRGTEAFF
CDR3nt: TGTGCCAGCAGTCTAATGCGGGGGACTGAAGCTTTCTTT

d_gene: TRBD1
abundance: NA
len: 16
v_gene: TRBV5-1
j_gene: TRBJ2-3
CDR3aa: CASSQQGAGGTDTQYF
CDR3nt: TGCGCCAGCAGCCAACAGGGGGCCGGTGGCACAGATACGCAGTATTTT

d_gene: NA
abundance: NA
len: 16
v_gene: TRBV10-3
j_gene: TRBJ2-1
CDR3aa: CAISDSGIGAINEQFF
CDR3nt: TGTGCCATCAGTGATTCCGGAATCGGAGCTATCAATGAGCAGTTCTTC

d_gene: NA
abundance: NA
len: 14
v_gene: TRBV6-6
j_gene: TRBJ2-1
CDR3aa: CASMEGRSYNEQFF
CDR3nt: TGTGCCAGCATGGAGGGGCGCTCCTACAATGAGCAGTTCTTC

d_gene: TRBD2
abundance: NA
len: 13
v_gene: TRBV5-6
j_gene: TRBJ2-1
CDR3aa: CASSLVRGGEQFF
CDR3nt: TGTGCCAGCAGCTTGGTTCGGGGGGGGGAGCAGTTCTTC

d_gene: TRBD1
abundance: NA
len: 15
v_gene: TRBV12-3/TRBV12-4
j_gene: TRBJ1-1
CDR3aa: CASRWGQGRNTEAFF
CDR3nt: TGTGCCAGCAGGTGGGGACAGGGCAGGAACACTGAAGCTTTCTTT

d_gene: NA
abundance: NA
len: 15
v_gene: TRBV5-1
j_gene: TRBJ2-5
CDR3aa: CASSLAGTPQETQYF
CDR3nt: TGCGCCAGCAGCTTGGCCGGGACACCACAAGAGACCCAGTACTTC

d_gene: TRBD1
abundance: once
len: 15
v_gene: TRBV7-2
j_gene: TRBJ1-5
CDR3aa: CASSTRDRAYQPQHF
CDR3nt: TGTGCCAGCAGCACCCGGGACAGGGCATATCAGCCCCAGCATTTT

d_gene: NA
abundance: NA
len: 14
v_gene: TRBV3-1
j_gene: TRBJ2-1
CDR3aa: CASSQNFADNEQFF
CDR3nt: TGTGCCAGCAGCCAGAACTTTGCAGACAATGAGCAGTTCTTC

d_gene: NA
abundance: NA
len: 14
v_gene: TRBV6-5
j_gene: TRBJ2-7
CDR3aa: CASSRDPSSYEQYF
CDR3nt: TGTGCCAGCAGTAGGGACCCCAGCTCCTACGAGCAGTACTTC

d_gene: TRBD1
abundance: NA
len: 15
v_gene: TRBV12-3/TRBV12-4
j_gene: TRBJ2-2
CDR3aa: CASDGQGSNTGELFF
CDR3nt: TGTGCCAGCGACGGACAGGGTTCGAACACCGGGGAGCTGTTTTTT

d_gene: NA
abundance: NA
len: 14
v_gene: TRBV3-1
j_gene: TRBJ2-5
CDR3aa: CASSPLPGMETQYF
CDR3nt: TGTGCCAGCAGCCCCCTCCCGGGTATGGAGACCCAGTACTTC

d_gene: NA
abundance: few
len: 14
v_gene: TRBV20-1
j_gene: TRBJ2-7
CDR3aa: CSAPGFTSSYEQYF
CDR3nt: TGCAGTGCTCCAGGGTTTACGAGCTCCTACGAGCAGTACTTC

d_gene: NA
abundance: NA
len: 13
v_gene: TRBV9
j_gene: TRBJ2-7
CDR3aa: CASSVAGAYEQYF
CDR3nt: TGTGCCAGCAGCGTAGCGGGTGCCTACGAGCAGTACTTC

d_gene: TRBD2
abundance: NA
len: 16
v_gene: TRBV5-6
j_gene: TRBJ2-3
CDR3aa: CASSTLSGGAGDTQYF
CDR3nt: TGTGCCAGCAGCACCCTTAGCGGGGGGGCCGGAGATACGCAGTATTTT

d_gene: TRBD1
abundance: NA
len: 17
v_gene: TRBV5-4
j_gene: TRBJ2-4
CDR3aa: CASSLGGTGGLGNIQYF
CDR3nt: TGTGCCAGCAGCTTGGGGGGAACAGGGGGGCTTGGAAACATTCAGTACTTC

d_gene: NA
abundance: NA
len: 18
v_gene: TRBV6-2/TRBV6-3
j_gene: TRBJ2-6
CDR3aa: CASSYGRAVGSGANVLTF
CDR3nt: TGTGCCAGCAGTTATGGTAGGGCTGTCGGCTCTGGGGCCAACGTCCTGACTTTC

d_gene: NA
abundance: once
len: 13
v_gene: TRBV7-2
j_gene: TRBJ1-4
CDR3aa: CASSLQGSEKLFF
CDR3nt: TGTGCCAGCAGCTTGCAAGGGTCTGAAAAACTGTTTTTT

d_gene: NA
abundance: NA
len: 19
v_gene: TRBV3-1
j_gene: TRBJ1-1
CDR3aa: CASSYESQQPRVGGREAFF
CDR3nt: TGTGCCAGCAGCTATGAGTCCCAGCAGCCAAGAGTCGGGGGGCGAGAAGCTTTCTTT

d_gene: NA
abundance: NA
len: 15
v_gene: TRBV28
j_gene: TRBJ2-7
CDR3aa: CASSSPGRRANEQYF
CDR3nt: TGTGCCAGCAGTTCCCCTGGGCGACGGGCCAACGAGCAGTACTTC

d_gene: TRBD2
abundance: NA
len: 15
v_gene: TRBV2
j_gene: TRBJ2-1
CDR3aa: CASSGGGGAYNEQFF
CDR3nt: TGTGCCAGCAGTGGTGGCGGGGGGGCCTACAATGAGCAGTTCTTC

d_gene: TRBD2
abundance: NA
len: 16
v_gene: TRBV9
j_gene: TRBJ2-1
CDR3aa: CASSVAGGPSYNEQFF
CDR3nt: TGTGCCAGCAGCGTTGCGGGGGGCCCTTCCTACAATGAGCAGTTCTTC

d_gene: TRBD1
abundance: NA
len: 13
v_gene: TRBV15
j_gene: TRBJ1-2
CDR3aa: CATSPGQQYGYTF
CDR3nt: TGTGCCACCAGCCCGGGACAGCAATATGGCTACACCTTC

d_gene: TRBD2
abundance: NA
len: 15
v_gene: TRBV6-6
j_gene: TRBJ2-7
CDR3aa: CASSYGPKGRDEQYF
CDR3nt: TGTGCCAGCAGTTACGGACCCAAGGGGAGGGACGAGCAGTACTTC

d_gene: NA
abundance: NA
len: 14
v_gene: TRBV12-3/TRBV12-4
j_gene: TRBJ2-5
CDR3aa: CASSFNTFQETQYF
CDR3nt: TGTGCCAGCAGTTTCAACACCTTCCAAGAGACCCAGTACTTC

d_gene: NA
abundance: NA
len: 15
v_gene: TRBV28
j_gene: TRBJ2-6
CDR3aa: CASNYPGSGANVLTF
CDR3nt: TGTGCCAGCAACTACCCAGGATCTGGGGCCAACGTCCTGACTTTC

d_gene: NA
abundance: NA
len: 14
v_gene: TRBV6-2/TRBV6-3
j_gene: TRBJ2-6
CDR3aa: CASSRDAGANVLTF
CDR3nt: TGTGCCAGCAGTAGGGATGCTGGGGCCAACGTCCTGACTTTC

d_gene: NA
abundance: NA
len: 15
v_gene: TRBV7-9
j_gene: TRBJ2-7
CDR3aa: CASSFFGVRGNEQYF
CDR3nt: TGTGCCAGCAGCTTTTTCGGGGTTCGGGGGAACGAGCAGTACTTC

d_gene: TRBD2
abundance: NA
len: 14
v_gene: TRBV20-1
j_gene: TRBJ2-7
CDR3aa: CSAHKGLAPYEQYF
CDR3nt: TGCAGTGCCCACAAGGGACTAGCCCCCTACGAGCAGTACTTC

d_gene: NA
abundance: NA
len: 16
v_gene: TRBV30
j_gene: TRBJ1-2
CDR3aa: CAWSVWGPRGSYGYTF
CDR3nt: TGTGCCTGGAGTGTATGGGGGCCGCGCGGTTCCTATGGCTACACCTTC

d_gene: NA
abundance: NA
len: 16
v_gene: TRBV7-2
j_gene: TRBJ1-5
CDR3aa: CASSFQSGHPPQPQHF
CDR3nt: TGTGCCAGCAGCTTTCAATCAGGGCACCCCCCTCAGCCCCAGCATTTT

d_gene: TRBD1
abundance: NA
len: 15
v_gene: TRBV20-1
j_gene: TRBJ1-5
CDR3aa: CSARDPGQSNQPQHF
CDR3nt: TGCAGTGCTAGAGATCCGGGACAGAGCAATCAGCCCCAGCATTTT

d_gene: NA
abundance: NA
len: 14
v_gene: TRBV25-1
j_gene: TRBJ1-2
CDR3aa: CASSDGIRGDGYTF
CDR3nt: TGTGCCAGCAGTGATGGGATAAGGGGGGATGGCTACACCTTC

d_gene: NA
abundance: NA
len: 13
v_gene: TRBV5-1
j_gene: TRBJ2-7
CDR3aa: CASSSLLTYEQYF
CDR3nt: TGCGCCAGCAGCTCCTTATTGACCTACGAGCAGTACTTC

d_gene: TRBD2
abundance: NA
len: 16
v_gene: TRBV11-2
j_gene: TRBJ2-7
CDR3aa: CASSLPLSGGTYEQYF
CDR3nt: TGTGCCAGCAGCTTACCCCTTAGCGGGGGGACCTACGAGCAGTACTTC

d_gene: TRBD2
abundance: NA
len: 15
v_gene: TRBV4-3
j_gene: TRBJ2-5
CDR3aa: CASSLGTSDGETQYF
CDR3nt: TGCGCCAGCAGCCTCGGGACTAGCGACGGGGAGACCCAGTACTTC

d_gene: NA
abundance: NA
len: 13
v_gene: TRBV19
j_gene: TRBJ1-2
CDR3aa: CASSATGNLGYTF
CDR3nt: TGTGCCAGTAGTGCCACAGGGAATCTCGGCTACACCTTC

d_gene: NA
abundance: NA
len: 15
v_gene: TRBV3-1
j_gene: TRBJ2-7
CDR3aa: CASSQGSGGMNEQYF
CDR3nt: TGTGCCAGCAGCCAAGGTTCAGGGGGGATGAACGAGCAGTACTTC

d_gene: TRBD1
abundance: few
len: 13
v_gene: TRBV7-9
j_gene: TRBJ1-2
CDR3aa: CASSLQGARGYTF
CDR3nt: TGTGCCAGCAGTCTTCAGGGGGCTCGGGGCTACACCTTC

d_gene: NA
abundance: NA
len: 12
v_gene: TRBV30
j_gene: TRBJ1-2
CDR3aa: CAWSSRGDGYTF
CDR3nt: TGTGCCTGGAGTTCAAGGGGGGATGGCTACACCTTC

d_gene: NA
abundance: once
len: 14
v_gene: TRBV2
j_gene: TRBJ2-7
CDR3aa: CASSELGSGYEQYF
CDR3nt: TGTGCCAGCAGTGAACTCGGTTCTGGCTACGAGCAGTACTTC

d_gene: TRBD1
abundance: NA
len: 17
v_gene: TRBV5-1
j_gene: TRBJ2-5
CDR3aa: CASRYGTGVALQETQYF
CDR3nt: TGCGCCAGCAGATACGGGACAGGGGTTGCCCTTCAAGAGACCCAGTACTTC